This TCR beta chain emerged from a study of cytomegalovirus exposure and HLA in healthy donors. The study, taken as a whole, reports: In a later analysis, compared with equally common non-associated chains, HLA-associated beta chains were more expanded. A prior analysis recorded that most TCR beta V segments were productive about 87% or about 30% of the time. Certain sequence variants were highly shared and formed a cluster, and this cluster was likely a sequencing artifact. The study carried out a later analysis of TCR beta sequences. It associated approximately 15,000 of them with specific HLA alleles at a false discovery rate of 0.05.

The PCR made use of 60 Vbeta and 13 Jbeta primers. Sequencing used immunoSEQ multiplex PCR; TCRdb keeps in-frame clones, though not all of them. The sample carries 150,000 or so clones, approximately 80% recorded once. V lost 5 bases and J 0 bases, leaving 5 bases between the germline ends. Germline assignment: CDR1 MDHEN and CDR2 SYDVKM. This CDR3 is 13 amino acids long. On this clone: Its cognate antigen is unknown.

V usage is TRBV28 and J usage is TRBJ1-5; no reliable D call. The source material was PBMCs. The source is a man aged 18-30 years in good health and CMV-seropositive. Written as DNA, the CDR3 is TGTGCCAGCAGTGAGCATAGCAATCAGCCCCAGCATTTT. It codes for CASSEHSNQPQHF.